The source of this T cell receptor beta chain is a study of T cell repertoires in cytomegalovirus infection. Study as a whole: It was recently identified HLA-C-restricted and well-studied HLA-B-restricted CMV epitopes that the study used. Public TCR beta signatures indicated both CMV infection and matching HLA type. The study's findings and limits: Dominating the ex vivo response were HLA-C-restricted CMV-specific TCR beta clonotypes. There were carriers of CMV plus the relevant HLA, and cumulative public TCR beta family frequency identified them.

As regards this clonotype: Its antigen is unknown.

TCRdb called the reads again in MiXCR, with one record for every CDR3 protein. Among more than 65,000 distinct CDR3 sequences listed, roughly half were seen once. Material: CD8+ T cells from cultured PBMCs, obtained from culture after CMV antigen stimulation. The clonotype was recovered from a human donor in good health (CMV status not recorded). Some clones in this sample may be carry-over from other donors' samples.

CDR3 protein: CASSIEIGQSNEKLFF. In DNA form, the CDR3 reads TGTGCCAGCAGCATAGAAATTGGACAGTCCAATGAAAAACTGTTTTTT. The chain has TRBV27 and TRBJ1-4; possibly TRBD1 for D (6 bases). CDR1 is MNHEY and CDR2 is SMNVEV in the germline V gene (reference sequence). The V gene lost 6 bases and the J gene lost 5 bases, with 19 bases spanning the gap. There are 16 residues in the CDR3.